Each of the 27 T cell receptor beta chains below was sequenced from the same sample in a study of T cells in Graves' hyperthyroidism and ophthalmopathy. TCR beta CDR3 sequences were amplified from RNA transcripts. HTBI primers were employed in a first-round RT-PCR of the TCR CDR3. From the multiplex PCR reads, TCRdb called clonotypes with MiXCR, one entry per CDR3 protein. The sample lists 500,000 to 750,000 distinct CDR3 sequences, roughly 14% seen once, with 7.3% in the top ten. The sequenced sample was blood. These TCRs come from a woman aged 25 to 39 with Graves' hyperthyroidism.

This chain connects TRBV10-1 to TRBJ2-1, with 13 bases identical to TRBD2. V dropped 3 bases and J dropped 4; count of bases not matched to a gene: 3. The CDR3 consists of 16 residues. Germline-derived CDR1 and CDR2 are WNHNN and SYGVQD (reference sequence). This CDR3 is CASSERGLAGYNEQFF. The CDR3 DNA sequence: TGCGCCAGCAGTGAAAGGGGACTAGCGGGGTACAATGAGCAGTTCTTC.

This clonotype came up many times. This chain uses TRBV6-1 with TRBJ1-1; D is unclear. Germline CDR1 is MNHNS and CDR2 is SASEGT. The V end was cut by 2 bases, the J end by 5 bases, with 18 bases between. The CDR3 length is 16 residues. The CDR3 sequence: CASSERLPLGSTEAFF. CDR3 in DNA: TGTGCCAGCAGTGAAAGGTTGCCCTTGGGGAGTACTGAAGCTTTCTTT.

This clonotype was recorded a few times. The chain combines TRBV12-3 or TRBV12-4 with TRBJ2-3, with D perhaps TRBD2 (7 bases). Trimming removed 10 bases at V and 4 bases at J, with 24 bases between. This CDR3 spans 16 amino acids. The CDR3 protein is CATQKPGRGASDTQYF. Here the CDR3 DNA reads TGTGCCACCCAGAAGCCGGGACGGGGGGCGTCAGATACGCAGTATTTT.

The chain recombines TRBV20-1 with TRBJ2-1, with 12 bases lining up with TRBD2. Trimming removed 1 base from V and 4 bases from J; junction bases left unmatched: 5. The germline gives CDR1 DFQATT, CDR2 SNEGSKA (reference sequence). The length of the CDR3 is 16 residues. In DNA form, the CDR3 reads TGCAGTGCTAGAGGGGGTCTAGCGGGAGGGTACAATGAGCAGTTCTTC. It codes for CSARGGLAGGYNEQFF.

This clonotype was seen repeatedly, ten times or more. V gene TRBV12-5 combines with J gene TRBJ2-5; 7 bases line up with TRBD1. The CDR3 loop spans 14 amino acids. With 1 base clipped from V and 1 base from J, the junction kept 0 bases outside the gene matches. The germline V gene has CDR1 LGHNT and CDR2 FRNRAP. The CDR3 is CASGLGQGQETQYF. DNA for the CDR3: TGTGCTAGTGGTTTGGGACAGGGCCAAGAGACCCAGTACTTC.

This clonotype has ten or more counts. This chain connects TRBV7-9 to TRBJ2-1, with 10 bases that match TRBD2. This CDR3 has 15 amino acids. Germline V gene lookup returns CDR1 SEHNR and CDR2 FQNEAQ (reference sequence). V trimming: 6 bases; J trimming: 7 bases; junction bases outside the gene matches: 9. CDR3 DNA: TGTGCCAGCAGGCCCGCTAGCGGGAGAGAAAATGAGCAGTTCTTC. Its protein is CASRPASGRENEQFF.

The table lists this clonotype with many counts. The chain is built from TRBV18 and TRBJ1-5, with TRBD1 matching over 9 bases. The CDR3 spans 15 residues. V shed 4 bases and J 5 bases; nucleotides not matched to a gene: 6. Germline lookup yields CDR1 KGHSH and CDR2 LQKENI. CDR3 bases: TGTGCCAGCTCACTGGGACAGGGCACGGATCAGCCCCAGCATTTT. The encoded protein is CASSLGQGTDQPQHF. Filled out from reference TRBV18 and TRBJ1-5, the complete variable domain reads NAGVMQNPRHLVRRRGQEARLRCSPMKGHSHVYWYRQLPEEGLKFMVYLQKENIIDESGMPKERFSAEFPKEGPSILRIQQVVRGDSAAYFCASSLGQGTDQPQHFGDGTRLSIL.

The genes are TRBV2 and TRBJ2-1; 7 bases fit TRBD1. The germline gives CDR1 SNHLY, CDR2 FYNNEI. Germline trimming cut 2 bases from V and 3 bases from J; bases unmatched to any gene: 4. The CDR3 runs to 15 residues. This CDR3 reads CASSELRGLYNEQFF. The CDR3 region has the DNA TGTGCCAGCAGTGAACTGAGGGGGCTCTACAATGAGCAGTTCTTC.

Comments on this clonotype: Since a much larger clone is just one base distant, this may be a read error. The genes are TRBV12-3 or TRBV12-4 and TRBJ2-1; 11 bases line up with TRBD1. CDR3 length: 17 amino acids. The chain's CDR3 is CVSSPPSPGQGEDEQFF. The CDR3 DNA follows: TGTGTCAGCAGTCCCCCGTCGCCGGGACAGGGGGAGGATGAGCAGTTCTTC.

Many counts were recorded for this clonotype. As DNA, the CDR3 is TGTGCCAGCAGTTACTCGCGGCAGGGCAACGAGCAGTACTTC. Translation gives CASSYSRQGNEQYF. J is TRBJ2-7 and V is TRBV6-5, with D possibly being TRBD1 (5 bases). Germline V gene lookup returns CDR1 MNHEY and CDR2 SVGAGI. CDR3 length equals 14 residues. V lost 0 bases and J 5 bases, leaving 11 bases between the germline ends.

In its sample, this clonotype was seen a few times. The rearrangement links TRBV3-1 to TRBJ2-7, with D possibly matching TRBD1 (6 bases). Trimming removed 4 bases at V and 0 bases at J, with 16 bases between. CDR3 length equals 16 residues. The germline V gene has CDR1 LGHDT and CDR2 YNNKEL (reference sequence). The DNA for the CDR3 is TGTGCCAGCAGCCTTGCTCCGGGACACCTCTCCTACGAGCAGTACTTC. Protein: CASSLAPGHLSYEQYF.

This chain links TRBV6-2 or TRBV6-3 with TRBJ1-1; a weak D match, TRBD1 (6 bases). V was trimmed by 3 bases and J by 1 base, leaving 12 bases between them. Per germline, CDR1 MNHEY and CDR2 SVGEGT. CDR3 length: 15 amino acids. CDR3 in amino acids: CASSYIRGTNTEAFF. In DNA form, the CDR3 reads TGTGCCAGCAGTTATATTAGGGGGACGAACACTGAAGCTTTCTTT.

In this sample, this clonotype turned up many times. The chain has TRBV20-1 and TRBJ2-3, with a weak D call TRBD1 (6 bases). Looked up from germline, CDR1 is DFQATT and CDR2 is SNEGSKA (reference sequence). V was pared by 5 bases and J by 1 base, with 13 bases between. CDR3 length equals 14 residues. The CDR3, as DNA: TGCAGTGCTTACGGAGAGGGGGGCACAGATACGCAGTATTTT. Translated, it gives CSAYGEGGTDTQYF.

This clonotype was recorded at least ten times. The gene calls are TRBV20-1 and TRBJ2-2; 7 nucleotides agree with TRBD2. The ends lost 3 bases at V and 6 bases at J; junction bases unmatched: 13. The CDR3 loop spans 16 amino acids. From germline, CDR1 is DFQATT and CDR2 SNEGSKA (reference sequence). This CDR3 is CSASPGLGEGAGELFF. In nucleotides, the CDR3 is TGCAGTGCTAGTCCCGGACTAGGGGAAGGGGCCGGGGAGCTGTTTTTT.

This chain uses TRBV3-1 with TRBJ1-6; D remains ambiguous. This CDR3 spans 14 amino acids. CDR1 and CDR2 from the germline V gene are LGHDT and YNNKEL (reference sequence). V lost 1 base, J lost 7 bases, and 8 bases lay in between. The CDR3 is CASSQARENSPLHF. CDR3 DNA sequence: TGTGCCAGCAGCCAAGCCAGAGAAAATTCACCCCTCCACTTT.

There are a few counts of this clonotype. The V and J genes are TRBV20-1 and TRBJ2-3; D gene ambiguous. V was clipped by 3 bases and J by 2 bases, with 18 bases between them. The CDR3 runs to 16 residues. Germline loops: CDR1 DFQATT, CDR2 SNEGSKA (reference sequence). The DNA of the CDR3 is TGCAGTGCTAGTCCTCCTCTTGGCGGAGACACAGATACGCAGTATTTT. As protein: CSASPPLGGDTDTQYF.

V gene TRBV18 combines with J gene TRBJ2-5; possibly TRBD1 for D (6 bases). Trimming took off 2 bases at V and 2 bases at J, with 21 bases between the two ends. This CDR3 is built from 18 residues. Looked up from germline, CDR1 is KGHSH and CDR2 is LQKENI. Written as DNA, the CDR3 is TGTGCCAGCTCACCAGACGTCGGGACAAGGGGGACACAAGAGACCCAGTACTTC. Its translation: CASSPDVGTRGTQETQYF. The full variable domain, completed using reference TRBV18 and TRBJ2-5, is NAGVMQNPRHLVRRRGQEARLRCSPMKGHSHVYWYRQLPEEGLKFMVYLQKENIIDESGMPKERFSAEFPKEGPSILRIQQVVRGDSAAYFCASSPDVGTRGTQETQYFGPGTRLLVL.

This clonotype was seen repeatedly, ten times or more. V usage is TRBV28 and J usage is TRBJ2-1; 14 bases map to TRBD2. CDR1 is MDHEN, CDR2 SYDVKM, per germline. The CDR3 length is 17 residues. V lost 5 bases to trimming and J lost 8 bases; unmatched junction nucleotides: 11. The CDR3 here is CASSTGLAGELLDEQFF. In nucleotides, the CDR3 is TGTGCCAGCAGTACGGGACTAGCGGGAGAGCTTCTGGATGAGCAGTTCTTC.

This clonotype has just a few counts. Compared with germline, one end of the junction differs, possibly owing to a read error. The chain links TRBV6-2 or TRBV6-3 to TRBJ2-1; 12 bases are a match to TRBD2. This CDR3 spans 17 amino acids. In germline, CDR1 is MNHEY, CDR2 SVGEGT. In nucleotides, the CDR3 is TGTGCCAGCAGTGACTCGAGGCTAGCGGGAGGGCTAAATGAGCAGTTCTTC. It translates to CASSDSRLAGGLNEQFF.

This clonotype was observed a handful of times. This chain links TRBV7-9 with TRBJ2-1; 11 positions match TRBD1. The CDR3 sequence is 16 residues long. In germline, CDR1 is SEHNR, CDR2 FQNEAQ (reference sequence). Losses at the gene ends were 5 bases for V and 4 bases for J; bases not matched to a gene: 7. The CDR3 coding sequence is TGTGCCAGCAGCCACCCTGGGACAGGGGGATACAATGAGCAGTTCTTC. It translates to CASSHPGTGGYNEQFF.

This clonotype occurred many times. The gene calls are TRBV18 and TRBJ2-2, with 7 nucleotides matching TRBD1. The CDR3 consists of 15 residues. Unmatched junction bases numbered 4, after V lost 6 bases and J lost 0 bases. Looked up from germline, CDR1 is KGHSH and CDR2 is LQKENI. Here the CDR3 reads CASSYGQANTGELFF. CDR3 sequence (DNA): TGTGCCAGCTCGTACGGACAGGCGAACACCGGGGAGCTGTTTTTT.

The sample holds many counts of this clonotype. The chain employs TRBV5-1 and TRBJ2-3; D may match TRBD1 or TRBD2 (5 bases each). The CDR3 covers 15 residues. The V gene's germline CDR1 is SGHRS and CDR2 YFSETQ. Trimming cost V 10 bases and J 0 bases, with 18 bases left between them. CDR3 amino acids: CAGSVWGRSTDTQYF. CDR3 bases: TGCGCCGGATCGGTCTGGGGACGAAGCACAGATACGCAGTATTTT.

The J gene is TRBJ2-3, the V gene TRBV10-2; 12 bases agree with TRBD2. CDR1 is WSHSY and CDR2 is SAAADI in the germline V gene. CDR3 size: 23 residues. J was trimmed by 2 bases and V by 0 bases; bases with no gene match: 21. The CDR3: CASSESFLWTRLAGVTPTDTQYF. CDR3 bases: TGCGCCAGCAGTGAGTCGTTTCTGTGGACCCGACTAGCGGGAGTAACCCCCACAGATACGCAGTATTTT.

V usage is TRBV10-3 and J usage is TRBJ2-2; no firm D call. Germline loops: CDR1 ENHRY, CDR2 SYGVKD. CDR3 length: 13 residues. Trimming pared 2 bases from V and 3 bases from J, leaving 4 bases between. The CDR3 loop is CAISEGDTGELFF. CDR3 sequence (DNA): TGTGCCATCAGTGAGGGGGACACCGGGGAGCTGTTTTTT.

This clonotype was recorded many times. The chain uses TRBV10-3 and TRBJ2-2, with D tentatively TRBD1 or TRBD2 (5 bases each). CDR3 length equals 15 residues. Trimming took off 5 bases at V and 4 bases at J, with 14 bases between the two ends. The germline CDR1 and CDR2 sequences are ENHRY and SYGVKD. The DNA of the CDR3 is TGTGCCATCAGTAGGGACGCCTCTCCCACCGGGGAGCTGTTTTTT. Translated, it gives CAISRDASPTGELFF.

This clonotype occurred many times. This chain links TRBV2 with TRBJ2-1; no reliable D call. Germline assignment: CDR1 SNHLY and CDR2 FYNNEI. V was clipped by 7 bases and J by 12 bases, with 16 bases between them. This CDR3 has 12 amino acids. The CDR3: CASTPSPLGQFF. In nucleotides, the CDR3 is TGTGCCAGCACCCCCAGTCCCTTGGGGCAGTTCTTC. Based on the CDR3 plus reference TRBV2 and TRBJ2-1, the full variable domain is EPEVTQTPSHQVTQMGQEVILRCVPISNHLYFYWYRQILGQKVEFLVSFYNNEISEKSEIFDDQFSVERPDGSNFTLKIRSTKLEDSAMYFCASTPSPLGQFFGPGTRLTVL.

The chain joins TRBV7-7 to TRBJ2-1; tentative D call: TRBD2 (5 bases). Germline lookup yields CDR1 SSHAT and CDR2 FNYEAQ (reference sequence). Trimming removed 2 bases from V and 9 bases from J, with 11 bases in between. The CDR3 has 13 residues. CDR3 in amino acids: CASSLTVAGEQFF. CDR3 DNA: TGTGCCAGCAGCTTAACGGTCGCGGGTGAGCAGTTCTTC.